One sample yielded the 17 T cell receptor beta chains listed below, sequenced in a study of blood T cell repertoires in COVID-19. TCRdb's table, derived via immunoSEQ multiplex PCR, lists solely in-frame clones and lacks some. The table lists 200,000 to 250,000 clones, over 60% of them singletons. Sequences were obtained from peripheral blood. The receptors originated from an older woman with acute or convalescent COVID-19.

The gene calls are TRBV4-1 and TRBJ2-5, with D possibly being TRBD2 (5 bases). Germline CDR1 and CDR2: MGHRA and YSYEKL. V was cut by 5 bases and J by 1 base, with 17 bases left in between. This CDR3 has 16 residues. The CDR3 DNA follows: TGCGCCAGCAGCGCTGGACTGACTGCAATCCAAGAGACCCAGTACTTC. Translated: CASSAGLTAIQETQYF.

The CDR3 region is CASSVGQGKTEAFF. In DNA form, the CDR3 reads TGTGCCAGTAGTGTGGGACAGGGGAAAACTGAAGCTTTCTTT. The chain carries TRBV19 and TRBJ1-1, with 10 bases lining up with TRBD1. V was pared by 5 bases and J by 5 bases, with 5 bases of the junction left unmatched. The CDR3 is made up of 14 amino acids. Germline CDR1 is LNHDA and CDR2 is SQIVND (reference sequence). Full variable domain (rest looked up from reference TRBV19 and TRBJ1-1): DGGITQSPKYLFRKEGQNVTLSCEQNLNHDAMYWYRQDPGQGLRLIYYSQIVNDFQKGDIAEGYSVSREKKESFPLTVTSAQKNPTAFYLCASSVGQGKTEAFFGQGTRLTVV.

DNA of the CDR3: TGTGCCAGCAGTGAAGGGCAGGTCCATGAAAAACTGTTTTTT. Residues: CASSEGQVHEKLFF. V is TRBV6-1 and J is TRBJ1-4; D call uncertain. The ends were cut back, 1 base at V and 6 bases at J, with 9 bases in the middle. The CDR3 has 14 amino acids. From germline, CDR1 is MNHNS and CDR2 SASEGT.

This CDR3 reads CASSLNTGANYGYTF. The CDR3 nucleotides are TGTGCCAGTTCTCTTAATACAGGGGCGAACTATGGCTACACCTTC. The V call is TRBV6-5, the J call TRBJ1-2; 7 bases are shared with TRBD1. V lost 9 bases and J lost 2; bases outside the gene matches: 12. This CDR3 spans 15 amino acids. Germline V CDR1 and CDR2: MNHEY, SVGAGI.

The rearrangement joins TRBV6-5 to TRBJ2-1, with D hard to call. This CDR3 spans 12 amino acids. Trimming removed 0 bases from V and 9 bases from J, with 6 bases in between. CDR1 is MNHEY, CDR2 SVGAGI, per germline. The CDR3 here is CASSYSTGEQFF. The CDR3 DNA reads TGTGCCAGCAGTTACTCGACTGGTGAGCAGTTCTTC.

This clone showed up just a few times. The chain couples TRBV5-5 to TRBJ2-3, with D unclear. Trimming cost V 4 bases and J 6 bases, with 12 bases left between them. Germline CDR1 reads SGHKS; CDR2 reads YYEKEE (reference sequence). This CDR3 has 13 residues. CDR3 DNA sequence: TGTGCCAGCAGCCCCACGGTCCCGGATACGCAGTATTTT. Translation gives CASSPTVPDTQYF.

The DNA of the CDR3 is TGTGCCAGCTCACCAAAGGGGGATTCTGGAAACACCATATATTTT. As protein: CASSPKGDSGNTIYF. V usage is TRBV18 and J usage is TRBJ1-3; possibly TRBD1 for D (6 bases). This CDR3 is built from 15 residues. Germline V gives CDR1 KGHSH, CDR2 LQKENI. V lost 2 bases, J lost 1 base, and 9 bases lay in between. Looking up the rest from reference TRBV18 and TRBJ1-3 gives the full variable domain: NAGVMQNPRHLVRRRGQEARLRCSPMKGHSHVYWYRQLPEEGLKFMVYLQKENIIDESGMPKERFSAEFPKEGPSILRIQQVVRGDSAAYFCASSPKGDSGNTIYFGEGSWLTVV.

The rearrangement uses TRBV6-6 and TRBJ1-4; possible D gene TRBD1, 5 bases. V dropped 4 bases and J dropped 0 bases, with 9 bases sitting between them. Germline-derived CDR1 and CDR2 are MNHNY and SVGAGI (reference sequence). The CDR3 is 15 residues long. CDR3 sequence (DNA): TGTGCCAGCAGTTGGCAGGGTGCAACTAATGAAAAACTGTTTTTT. It yields the protein CASSWQGATNEKLFF.

The chain has TRBV4-3 and TRBJ1-1, with 8 bases matching TRBD1. The CDR3 contains 17 residues. Germline-derived CDR1 and CDR2 are LGHNA and YSLEER. The V segment lost 0 bases and the J segment 1 base; nucleotides outside the gene matches: 7. Written as DNA, the CDR3 is TGCGCCAGCAGCCAAGATATTGGACAGGGAGGGAACACTGAAGCTTTCTTT. Translated, it gives CASSQDIGQGGNTEAFF.

This chain joins TRBV24-1 and TRBJ2-5, with 9 nucleotides matching TRBD1. The germline gives CDR1 KGHDR, CDR2 SFDVKD. The CDR3 length is 16 residues. With 3 bases clipped from V and 1 base from J, the junction kept 5 bases outside the gene matches. Here the CDR3 reads CATSDAGTGTQETQYF. The CDR3 DNA is TGTGCCACCAGTGATGCCGGGACAGGGACCCAAGAGACCCAGTACTTC.

The rearrangement links TRBV2 to TRBJ1-1; D not resolved. This CDR3 is built from 11 residues. Germline values: CDR1 SNHLY, CDR2 FYNNEI. V lost 7 bases, J lost 5 bases, and 8 bases lay in between. CDR3 region: CASTLTTEAFF. DNA for the CDR3: TGTGCCAGCACTCTGACAACTGAAGCTTTCTTT.

V is TRBV7-9 and J is TRBJ2-2; 9 positions match TRBD1. The CDR3 runs 16 residues. V lost 7 bases and J lost 6; bases outside the gene matches: 12. The germline CDR1 and CDR2 sequences are SEHNR and FQNEAQ (reference sequence). CDR3 bases: TGTGCCAGCACCCCTGGCGACAGGGGGTTCCCCGGGGAGCTGTTTTTT. Translating gives CASTPGDRGFPGELFF.

The genes are TRBV4-1 and TRBJ2-1, with D tentatively TRBD2 (7 bases). This CDR3 comprises 13 residues. Germline CDR1 reads MGHRA; CDR2 reads YSYEKL. Trimming took off 1 base at V and 9 bases at J, with 10 bases between the two ends. CDR3 DNA: TGCGCCAGCAGCCAAGCGGGGGGCCTTGAGCAGTTCTTC. Its translation: CASSQAGGLEQFF.

Details on this clone: Since a much larger clone is just one base distant, this may be a read error. This sequence joins TRBV10-3 and TRBJ2-7; 11 bases are a match to TRBD1. The germline gives CDR1 ENHRY, CDR2 SYGVKD. This CDR3 region has 16 residues. Unmatched junction bases numbered 9, after V lost 4 bases and J lost 4 bases. Written as DNA, the CDR3 is TGTGCCATCAGTGGGACCGGGACAGGGGGGAAATACGAGCAGTACTTC. Protein product: CAISGTGTGGKYEQYF.

CDR3 sequence (DNA): TGTGCCAGCAATAACAGGGGGGGAAACATTCAGTACTTC. It codes for CASNNRGGNIQYF. The chain employs TRBV6-5 and TRBJ2-4, with D possibly TRBD1 on 8 matching bases. The CDR3 is made up of 13 amino acids. V lost 7 bases and J 6 bases, leaving 13 bases between the germline ends. Per the germline V gene, CDR1 is MNHEY and CDR2 is SVGAGI.

The table lists this clone with a count of one. This sequence joins TRBV18 and TRBJ1-4; 7 nucleotides match TRBD1. The CDR3 consists of 17 residues. Germline trimming cut 3 bases from V and 4 bases from J; bases unmatched to any gene: 11. Germline loops: CDR1 KGHSH, CDR2 LQKENI. CDR3 loop: CASSPTGGGGLNEKLFF. CDR3 nucleotides: TGTGCCAGCTCACCGACAGGAGGAGGGGGCCTTAATGAAAAACTGTTTTTT.

The chain links TRBV5-1 to TRBJ1-1; 7 bases match TRBD1. Germline V gene sequence: CDR1 SGHRS, CDR2 YFSETQ. V lost 4 bases, J lost 11 bases, and 8 bases stayed unmatched. CDR3 length equals 12 residues. This chain's CDR3 is CASSLGQDRAFF. The CDR3 nucleotides are TGCGCCAGCAGCCTCGGACAGGATAGGGCTTTCTTT. The full variable domain, its missing parts supplied by reference TRBV5-1 and TRBJ1-1, is KAGVTQTPRYLIKTRGQQVTLSCSPISGHRSVSWYQQTPGQGLQFLFEYFSETQRNKGNFPGRFSGRQFSNSRSEMNVSTLELGDSALYLCASSLGQDRAFFGQGTRLTVV.